A single sample is the source of the 14 T cell receptor beta chains below, sequenced in a study of T cell repertoires in aging, cancer and after chemotherapy. TRB rearrangements spanning V, D and J were amplified using mixed TRB-A/B primers. TCRdb called the multiplex PCR reads again in MiXCR, with one record for every CDR3 protein. The sample contains around 2,800 distinct CDR3 sequences, 20% of which appear only once. The template was genomic DNA from peripheral blood, not RNA. Sequencing was carried out using blood. The receptors here all came from a human donor with a solid tumor.

The chain couples TRBV11-2 to TRBJ2-7; TRBD1 agrees at 7 bases. The CDR3 covers 15 residues. The germline V gene encodes CDR1 SGHAT and CDR2 FQNNGV. J was trimmed by 4 bases and V by 2 bases; bases with no gene match: 8. Written as DNA, the CDR3 is TGTGCCAGCAGCTTATCACAGGGGATCTCTTACGAGCAGTACTTC. Translated: CASSLSQGISYEQYF.

The DNA for the CDR3 is TGTGCCACCAGCAGAGTTCTGACAGGGGGACAGCCCCAGCATTTT. As protein: CATSRVLTGGQPQHF. The genes are TRBV15 and TRBJ1-5, with 9 bases matching TRBD1. Trimming took 1 base from V and 7 from J; bases not matched to a gene: 5. Germline loops: CDR1 LNHNV, CDR2 YYDKDF (reference sequence). The CDR3 totals 15 residues. Variable domain in full (rest from reference TRBV15 and TRBJ1-5): DAMVIQNPRYQVTQFGKPVTLSCSQTLNHNVMYWYQQKSSQAPKLLFHYYDKDFNNEADTPDNFQSRRPNTSFCFLDIRSPGLGDTAMYLCATSRVLTGGQPQHFGDGTRLSIL.

The chain employs TRBV7-9 and TRBJ2-3, with D perhaps matching TRBD1 (6 bases). The germline V gene encodes CDR1 SEHNR and CDR2 FQNEAQ (reference sequence). The CDR3 consists of 18 residues. Trimming shortened V by 5 bases and J by 0 bases, and 21 bases separated the two germline ends. CDR3 nucleotides: TGTGCCAGCAGCGTAGAGGCCATAACCGGGACAAGCACAGATACGCAGTATTTT. It is translated as CASSVEAITGTSTDTQYF.

In its sample, this clonotype ranks as large. CDR3 bases: TGTGCCAGCAGCTTAGGATATAGCGCAGGACTCACAGATACGCAGTATTTT. Its protein is CASSLGYSAGLTDTQYF. The V gene is TRBV7-3, the J gene TRBJ2-3, with D tentatively TRBD2 (5 bases). V was cut by 2 bases and J by 2 bases, with 17 bases left in between. Germline assignment: CDR1 SGHTA and CDR2 FQGTGA. The CDR3 totals 17 residues.

This chain joins TRBV9 and TRBJ1-2; D gene uncertain. The CDR3 is 14 amino acids. With 6 bases removed from V and 7 bases from J, the gap between germline ends came to 19 bases. Germline V lookup: CDR1 SGDLS, CDR2 YYNGEE. The CDR3 reads CASTTNGVGGGYTF. The CDR3, as DNA: TGTGCCAGCACCACCAATGGGGTAGGCGGTGGCTACACCTTC.

The rearrangement links TRBV5-6 to TRBJ2-7; D not resolved. V shed 2 bases and J shed 3 bases, with 6 bases lying between them. The CDR3 length is 12 residues. Germline CDR1 reads SGHDT; CDR2 reads YYEEEE. CDR3 sequence (DNA): TGTGCCAGCAGCTTCAAAAGCTACGAGCAGTACTTC. Its translation: CASSFKSYEQYF.

This clonotype came up a few times. This chain uses TRBV20-1 with TRBJ1-2, with D possibly being TRBD1 (6 bases). There are 13 residues in the CDR3. The V gene lost 1 base and the J gene lost 5 bases, with 11 bases spanning the gap. In germline, CDR1 is DFQATT, CDR2 SNEGSKA (reference sequence). CDR3 residues: CSARAERGYGYTF. For the CDR3, the DNA is TGCAGTGCTAGAGCCGAAAGGGGGTATGGCTACACCTTC.

The rearrangement links TRBV2 to TRBJ1-2; unclear D gene. Trimming removed 7 bases at V and 4 bases at J, with 13 bases between. This CDR3 contains 13 residues. The V gene's germline CDR1 is SNHLY and CDR2 FYNNEI. The CDR3 is CASKFPEGYGYTF. CDR3 nucleotides: TGTGCCAGCAAATTCCCCGAAGGCTATGGCTACACCTTC.

CDR3 DNA sequence: TGTGCCAGCAGAGGTCCCCGCTCCTACAATGAGCAGTTCTTC. Its protein product is CASRGPRSYNEQFF. The chain links TRBV7-9 to TRBJ2-1; D gene uncertain. This CDR3 comprises 14 residues. The V gene lost 6 bases and the J gene lost 0 bases, with 9 bases spanning the gap. The V gene's germline CDR1 is SEHNR and CDR2 FQNEAQ (reference sequence).

This chain joins TRBV28 and TRBJ1-5, with 9 bases aligning to TRBD1. V shed 6 bases, J shed 5 bases, and the junction held 8 bases outside the gene matches. The germline CDR1 and CDR2 sequences are MDHEN and SYDVKM. The CDR3 contains 15 residues. CDR3 DNA sequence: TGTGCCAGCAGCGACGGGACAGGGACTTATCAGCCCCAGCATTTT. Translation: CASSDGTGTYQPQHF.

This clonotype came up a few times. The rearrangement uses TRBV7-9 and TRBJ2-1; 15 bases are a match to TRBD2. The CDR3 extends over 17 amino acids. The V gene end was trimmed by 5 bases and the J gene end by 6 bases; junction bases not matched to a gene: 8. CDR1 and CDR2 (germline): SEHNR, FQNEAQ (reference sequence). CDR3 sequence (DNA): TGTGCCAGCAGCCCGGGGACTAGCGGGGGGCTGGGCAATGAGCAGTTCTTC. Its protein product is CASSPGTSGGLGNEQFF.

The chain uses TRBV19 and TRBJ2-5; 7 nucleotides agree with TRBD2. Losses at the gene ends were 3 bases for V and 2 bases for J; bases not matched to a gene: 3. The CDR3 is made up of 14 amino acids. Germline V gene lookup returns CDR1 LNHDA and CDR2 SQIVND (reference sequence). CDR3 loop: CASSMRSGQETQYF. CDR3 nucleotides: TGTGCCAGTAGTATGCGTAGCGGGCAAGAGACCCAGTACTTC.

The chain couples TRBV18 to TRBJ2-7; D is possibly TRBD2 (6 bases). The CDR3 has 16 residues. V lost 2 bases and J lost 3, with 17 bases in between. The germline gives CDR1 KGHSH, CDR2 LQKENI. DNA for the CDR3: TGTGCCAGCTCACCAAGTAGGTGGGTGGGAGGCTACGAGCAGTACTTC. It is translated as CASSPSRWVGGYEQYF.

V gene TRBV7-9 combines with J gene TRBJ2-1; D is unresolved. Germline V gene lookup returns CDR1 SEHNR and CDR2 FQNEAQ (reference sequence). The CDR3 is 12 residues long. The germline V and J ends were trimmed by 0 bases and 7 bases, with 4 bases remaining between them. CDR3 sequence (DNA): TGTGCCAGCAGCTTAGCAAGGAATGAGCAGTTCTTC. This gives the protein CASSLARNEQFF.